This T cell receptor (beta chain) is drawn from a study of shared clonotypes between healthy human individuals. The overall study: The plates for each donor numbered three CD4 naive, three CD4 memory, two CD8 naive and one CD8 memory.

This clone was observed a single time. Generated by immunoSEQ multiplex PCR, the TCRdb table keeps only in-frame clones and is missing some. Here the sample spans approximately 1.4 million clones, nearly 99% being singletons. The CDR3 loop spans 17 amino acids. Germline loops: CDR1 SGHDT, CDR2 YYEEEE. The V and J ends lost 0 bases and 4 bases, in that order; junction bases with no gene match: 5. The chain couples TRBV5-6 to TRBJ2-5, with 14 bases fitting TRBD2. This TCR was recovered from a man aged 30 to 39 in good health. The sample was naive CD4+ T cells sorted from blood. Subset defined: CD45RA+ positively selected. DNA of the CDR3: TGTGCCAGCAGCTTGGCGACTAGCGGGAGGGCCCCAGAGACCCAGTACTTC. Amino acids: CASSLATSGRAPETQYF. The full variable domain, rest sourced from reference TRBV5-6 and TRBJ2-5, is DAGVTQSPTHLIKTRGQQVTLRCSPKSGHDTVSWYQQALGQGPQFIFQYYEEEERQRGNFPDRFSGHQFPNYSSELNVNALLLGDSALYLCASSLATSGRAPETQYFGPGTRLLVL.